This entry lists 10 T cell receptor beta chains sequenced from one sample in a study of Siglec-9 on CD8 T cells in melanoma. The table came from immunoSEQ multiplex PCR; TCRdb's copy has only in-frame clones and leaves some out. The sample records around 30,000 clones, 80% being singletons. Sequences were obtained from Siglec-9- CD8+ T cells sorted from blood. These TCRs come from a human donor in good health.

J is TRBJ1-3 and V is TRBV28; TRBD1 is a possible D gene (5 bases). Germline V gene sequence: CDR1 MDHEN, CDR2 SYDVKM. The CDR3 contains 13 residues. V lost 1 base and J 7 bases, leaving 8 bases between the germline ends. CDR3 sequence: CASSLSGGNTIYF. The CDR3 DNA sequence: TGTGCCAGCAGTTTATCGGGGGGGAACACCATATATTTT.

The chain uses TRBV14 and TRBJ2-3; D is unclear. Germline lookup yields CDR1 SGHDN and CDR2 FVKESK. The V end lost 2 bases, the J end lost 11 bases, and 11 bases lay between the germline ends. The CDR3 extends over 12 amino acids. The CDR3: CASSQPVGEQYF. The CDR3 nucleotides read TGTGCCAGCAGCCAACCGGTTGGGGAGCAGTATTTT.

This chain uses TRBV30 with TRBJ2-2, with D perhaps matching TRBD1 (6 bases). Trimming took 7 bases from V and 7 from J, leaving 7 bases between them. The CDR3 runs 10 residues. Looked up from germline, CDR1 is GTSNPN and CDR2 is SVGIG (reference sequence). CDR3 residues: CASGVGELFF. In nucleotides, the CDR3 is TGTGCCTCAGGGGTCGGGGAGCTGTTTTTT.

The chain has TRBV6-5 and TRBJ2-7; 8 bases fit TRBD2. Germline V CDR1 and CDR2: MNHEY, SVGAGI. Losses at the gene ends were 2 bases for V and 0 bases for J; bases not matched to a gene: 6. This CDR3 is built from 16 residues. Here the CDR3 reads CASSYDLAGSSYEQYF. The CDR3 region has the DNA TGTGCCAGCAGTTACGACTTAGCGGGGAGCTCCTACGAGCAGTACTTC.

A note on this clone: A read error may account for a junction end that differs from germline. The chain combines TRBV6-6 with TRBJ2-1; D may be TRBD1 (6 bases). Germline V gene data show CDR1 as MNHNY and CDR2 as SVGAGI (reference sequence). The CDR3 runs to 16 residues. The CDR3 region is CASSYSRDKNNNEQFF. The CDR3 bases are TGTGCCAGCAGCTACTCCCGGGACAAAAATAACAATGAGCAGTTCTTC.

This rearrangement joins TRBV6-5 to TRBJ1-1, with 8 bases fitting TRBD1. Per the germline V gene, CDR1 is MNHEY and CDR2 is SVGAGI. The CDR3 consists of 15 residues. V dropped 5 bases and J dropped 7; count of bases not matched to a gene: 12. CDR3 protein: CASSQTGGSASEAFF. The CDR3 region has the DNA TGTGCCAGCAGTCAAACAGGGGGTTCTGCCAGTGAAGCTTTCTTT.

The CDR3 DNA reads as TGTGCCAGCAGCTTACAGGGAGGGGACAATGAGCAGTTCTTC. The encoded protein is CASSLQGGDNEQFF. The chain recombines TRBV7-6 with TRBJ2-1, with 7 bases aligning to TRBD2. Germline CDR1 is SGHVS and CDR2 is FNYEAQ. V shed 2 bases, J shed 5 bases, and the junction held 3 bases outside the gene matches. This CDR3 is 14 amino acids long. The variable domain in full, with the rest retrieved from reference TRBV7-6 and TRBJ2-1, is GAGVSQSPRYKVTKRGQDVALRCDPISGHVSLYWYRQALGQGPEFLTYFNYEAQQDKSGLPNDRFSAERPEGSISTLTIQRTEQRDSAMYRCASSLQGGDNEQFFGPGTRLTVL.

The rearrangement links TRBV28 to TRBJ2-1; weak D call: TRBD1 (5 bases). The germline gives CDR1 MDHEN, CDR2 SYDVKM. The CDR3 spans 14 residues. Trimming stripped 2 bases from V and 8 bases from J, with 13 bases between. The CDR3, as DNA: TGTGCCAGCAGTTTAACATCAGGGTTCCATGAGCAGTTCTTC. This encodes CASSLTSGFHEQFF.

DNA for the CDR3: TGTGCCAGCAGTGACTCCCGCGGGCCCGGTGAAGCTTTCTTT. This sequence encodes CASSDSRGPGEAFF. V usage is TRBV25-1 and J usage is TRBJ1-1; no clear D gene. Trimming stripped 3 bases from V and 7 bases from J, with 15 bases between. The CDR3 has 14 amino acids. CDR1 MGHDK and CDR2 SYGVNS come from the germline V gene.

The gene calls are TRBV29-1 and TRBJ2-1, with TRBD2 identical over 7 bases. The CDR3 is 13 amino acids. Unmatched junction bases numbered 8, after V lost 5 bases and J lost 7 bases. CDR1 is SQVTM and CDR2 is ANQGSEA in the germline V gene. The CDR3 loop reads CSVLRENSNEQFF. CDR3 DNA sequence: TGCAGCGTTTTGCGGGAGAATTCAAATGAGCAGTTCTTC.